Listed below are T cell receptor beta chains from one sample, sequenced in a study of blood T cell repertoires in COVID-19. Here immunoSEQ multiplex PCR was the method, and the copy in TCRdb shows in-frame clones only, minus some. The data contain some 300,000 clones, over 85% of them singletons. The sample taken for sequencing was peripheral blood. These receptors came from a woman in her thirties with COVID-19, enrolled during active disease. CDR3s include the opening cysteine and the closing phenylalanine or tryptophan.

j_gene,v_gene,CDR3aa
TRBJ2-1,TRBV7-9,CASSQSGSEQFF
TRBJ2-5,TRBV11-3,CASSPQVASQETQYF
TRBJ1-2,TRBV5-4,CASSLGRSGNYGYTF
TRBJ2-1,TRBV2,CAIRTSDNEQFF
TRBJ2-3,TRBV18,CASSPLPSSSGKVDTQYF
TRBJ1-2,TRBV29-1,CSVRLPGGGYGYTF
TRBJ2-7,TRBV11-2,CASSRTGVEQYF
TRBJ1-1,TRBV2,CASSARELEAFF
TRBJ1-5,TRBV18,CASSPGQNNQPQHF
TRBJ2-2,TRBV11-2,CASYYLGLAGIANTGELFF
TRBJ2-2,TRBV7-2,CASSLARSRGWTGELFF
TRBJ2-1,TRBV11-2,CASSPALSGRPHNEQFF
TRBJ1-1,TRBV5-4,CASSGDRANTEAFF
TRBJ2-1,TRBV30,CAWQRGGLSEQFF
TRBJ1-2,TRBV7-6,CASSLAMGPDYGYTF
TRBJ1-6,TRBV12-3/TRBV12-4,CASSLSSGSPLHF
TRBJ1-1,TRBV19,CASSISVNTEAFF
TRBJ1-4,TRBV28,CASTGFRDRYSTNEKLFF
TRBJ1-4,TRBV5-1,CASSLGRGTNEKLFF
TRBJ2-1,TRBV7-2,CASSLGADRSYNEQFF
TRBJ1-2,TRBV4-3,CASSQVGLEGSYGYTF
TRBJ2-7,TRBV4-2,CASSPPGAYEQYF
TRBJ2-3,TRBV7-9,CASSLQGDTQYF
TRBJ1-6,TRBV15,CATSRDDNRDSPLHF
TRBJ1-1,TRBV9,CASSPISKGARNTEAFF
TRBJ1-1,TRBV6-2/TRBV6-3,CASSYGTDLRTEAFF
TRBJ1-3,TRBV2,CASSTQGVSGNTIYF
TRBJ1-6,TRBV19,CASSQDRASPLHF
TRBJ2-3,TRBV5-5,CASSATAAGARTDTQYF
TRBJ1-1,TRBV2,CASYRGGNTEAFF
TRBJ2-2,TRBV28,CASSPGLAILTGELFF
TRBJ1-5,TRBV28,CASSLSGKQGGDQPQHF
TRBJ1-5,TRBV28,CASNRLMGRDNQPQHF
TRBJ2-7,TRBV9,CASSPSGTPPYEQYF
TRBJ1-1,TRBV29-1,CSVDGGAAQAFF
TRBJ1-2,TRBV18,CASSPRTLSVEHGYTF
TRBJ1-1,TRBV28,CASSFHRGTTEAFF
TRBJ1-6,TRBV7-2,CASSSGQGSNSPLHF
TRBJ2-1,TRBV11-3,CASSLAPGLPYNEQFF
TRBJ2-3,TRBV12-3/TRBV12-4,CASSFSSGDTQYF
TRBJ2-7,TRBV6-2/TRBV6-3,CASSRATSGSYEQYF
TRBJ1-5,TRBV7-2,CASSTSGNSNQPQHF
TRBJ2-3,TRBV11-1,CASSLGLATDTQYF
TRBJ2-2,TRBV18,CASSPAPGVGELFF
TRBJ2-7,TRBV5-1,CASSLHNRDEQYF
TRBJ2-3,TRBV6-4,CASSEGGVDTQYF
TRBJ2-3,TRBV5-4,CASSTERGEGPDTQYF
TRBJ1-1,TRBV5-1,CASSTTGGNTEAFF
TRBJ1-1,TRBV10-3,CAIRGDREGVAFF
TRBJ2-7,TRBV20-1,CNASLAGVSYEQYF
TRBJ1-1,TRBV27,CASSFLEGSTEAFF
TRBJ2-5,TRBV5-4,CASSWEVASGGAQTQYF
TRBJ1-2,TRBV12-2,CASRLEKAGGKGYTF
TRBJ2-5,TRBV7-9,CASSLASGSWETQYF
TRBJ2-2,TRBV6-4,CARRGIGLNTGELFF
TRBJ1-6,TRBV7-6,CASSLDPGRSSPLHF
TRBJ2-2,TRBV29-1,CSGAGAGELFF
TRBJ1-6,TRBV24-1,CATSEGQPNSPLHF
TRBJ2-5,TRBV25-1,CASNDRGGETQYF